The T cell receptor beta chain described here comes from a study of shared clonotypes between healthy human individuals. Germline V lookup: CDR1 SGHAT, CDR2 FQNNGV. Trimming took off 5 bases at V and 3 bases at J, with 14 bases between the two ends. The CDR3 extends over 14 amino acids. TCRdb keeps only in-frame clones here, not all; method: immunoSEQ multiplex PCR. Of about 2.1 million clones in the sample, about 93% were seen once. On this clone: Its specificity is not known.

Naive CD8 cells lacked CD45RO, underwent positive selection for CCR7 and left out terminally differentiated effector memory CD45RA+ cells. Study-wide findings and caveats: Sorted-subset sequencing, rarefaction showed, was incomplete despite large depth.

The sequenced material came from naive CD8+ T cells from PBMCs. The source of this sequence is a man younger than 35 in good health. Some clones in this sample may be carry-over from other donors' samples. The chain links TRBV11-2 to TRBJ2-7, with D possibly being TRBD1 (6 bases). The CDR3 DNA reads as TGTGCCAGCAGCGACAGGACATCCTACTACGAGCAGTACTTC. Protein: CASSDRTSYYEQYF.